This T cell receptor beta chain was retrieved from a study of shared clonotypes between healthy human individuals. V gave up 2 bases and J gave up 3 bases, with 8 bases separating them. Per the germline V gene, CDR1 is SGHDT and CDR2 is YYEEEE. The CDR3 is 13 residues long. In the case of this clone: This specimen includes other DNA sequences encoding the same CDR3.

The naive CD8 fraction comprised CD45RO-negative cells positively selected for CCR7 and excluded terminally differentiated effector memory CD45RA+ cells. Deep was the level at which the assay was run. Generated by immunoSEQ multiplex PCR, the TCRdb table keeps only in-frame clones and is missing some. The sample consists of 1.5 million to 2.5 million clones, about 95% of them appearing once. The material sequenced was naive CD8+ T cells sorted from blood. The TCR sequence derives from a man between 18 and 35 years old in good health. The gene calls are TRBV5-6 and TRBJ1-1; D is ambiguous. This CDR3 is CASSFGSYTEAFF. The CDR3 bases are TGTGCCAGCAGCTTTGGCAGTTACACTGAAGCTTTCTTT. The complete variable domain, with remaining parts taken from reference TRBV5-6 and TRBJ1-1, reads DAGVTQSPTHLIKTRGQQVTLRCSPKSGHDTVSWYQQALGQGPQFIFQYYEEEERQRGNFPDRFSGHQFPNYSSELNVNALLLGDSALYLCASSFGSYTEAFFGQGTRLTVV.